This entry lists 18 T cell receptor beta chains sequenced from one sample in a study of T-cell reconstitution after alpha-beta-depleted transplantation in children. Using unique molecular identifiers, the investigators prepared the TCRbeta library. TCRdb re-called the PCR reads with MiXCR, one entry per CDR3 protein. Among 97,000 or so distinct CDR3 sequences listed, about 6% were seen once. The sequencing here drew on PBMCs, mostly from graft donor cells, taken 60 days after TCRalphabeta/CD19-depleted stem cell transplant. The receptors stem from a female patient aged 2 to 10 who had a stem cell transplant for Fanconi anemia, so the T cells may come from the graft donor.

This clonotype occurred many times. The V gene is TRBV5-6, the J gene TRBJ2-7, with D possibly being TRBD1 (6 bases). The CDR3 extends over 16 amino acids. The V end was cut by 5 bases, the J end by 1 base, with 19 bases between. Germline V gives CDR1 SGHDT, CDR2 YYEEEE. CDR3 amino acids: CASRMTTGSHSYEQYF. CDR3 in DNA: TGTGCCAGCAGGATGACCACAGGGTCCCATTCCTACGAGCAGTACTTC.

This chain uses TRBV7-2 with TRBJ2-7, with 8 bases identical to TRBD1. The CDR3 contains 15 residues. Germline CDR1 and CDR2: SGHTA and FQGNSA. Trimming removed 5 bases from V and 3 bases from J; junction bases left unmatched: 9. The CDR3, as DNA: TGTGCCAGCAGCCAAAGACAGGGGCCCTTCTACGAGCAGTACTTC. Encoded protein: CASSQRQGPFYEQYF.

The gene calls are TRBV30 and TRBJ2-6; tentatively, D is TRBD1 or TRBD2 (6 bases each). This CDR3 spans 16 amino acids. Per germline, CDR1 GTSNPN and CDR2 SVGIG (reference sequence). The ends were cut back, 0 bases at V and 4 bases at J, with 13 bases in the middle. The CDR3 bases are TGTGCCTGGAGTGTAAAAAGGGGGAGGGGGGCCAACGTCCTGACTTTC. It specifies CAWSVKRGRGANVLTF.

This clonotype came up many times. V and J are TRBV25-1 and TRBJ1-4, with 10 bases matching TRBD1. The CDR3 is 15 amino acids. Germline lookup yields CDR1 MGHDK and CDR2 SYGVNS. V was pared by 5 bases and J by 6 bases, with 6 bases of the junction left unmatched. CDR3 residues: CASSPDRGPYEKLFF. Here the CDR3 DNA reads TGTGCCAGCAGTCCAGACAGGGGGCCTTATGAAAAACTGTTTTTT. The whole variable domain, filled in from reference TRBV25-1 and TRBJ1-4, reads EADIYQTPRYLVIGTGKKITLECSQTMGHDKMYWYQQDPGMELHLIHYSYGVNSTEKGDLSSESTVSRIRTEHFPLTLESARPSHTSQYLCASSPDRGPYEKLFFGSGTQLSVL.

This clonotype was detected a few times. This may come from a read error, since a much larger clone is one base off. The V and J genes are TRBV29-1 and TRBJ1-2; D not certain. Trimming stripped 6 bases from V and 6 bases from J, with 14 bases between. Germline V gene sequence: CDR1 SQVTM, CDR2 ANQGSEA. The CDR3 totals 12 residues. The CDR3, as DNA: TGCAGCGTCGGGGTTTCCTCGGATGGCTACACCTTC. Translation: CSVGVSSDGYTF.

A few counts support this clonotype. The V call is TRBV29-1, the J call TRBJ2-5, with D hard to call. Per germline, CDR1 SQVTM and CDR2 ANQGSEA. The CDR3 extends over 12 amino acids. Trimming stripped 3 bases from V and 2 bases from J, with 7 bases between. In DNA form, the CDR3 reads TGCAGCGTTGATCAAGGGCAAGAGACCCAGTACTTC. Translating it yields CSVDQGQETQYF.

This clonotype was seen only a few times. The chain joins TRBV20-1 to TRBJ2-3, with TRBD2 matching 7 bases. CDR1 and CDR2 (germline): DFQATT, SNEGSKA (reference sequence). The junction had 3 bases not matched to a gene; V was cut back by 3 bases and J by 0 bases. The CDR3 runs 14 residues. CDR3: CSASLGGSTDTQYF. In DNA form, the CDR3 reads TGCAGTGCTAGTCTCGGGGGGAGCACAGATACGCAGTATTTT.

The V gene is TRBV20-1, the J gene TRBJ2-5; 7 nucleotides match TRBD1. Germline CDR1 is DFQATT and CDR2 is SNEGSKA (reference sequence). Trimming at V came to 4 bases and at J to 1 base, leaving 6 bases not matched to a gene. CDR3 size: 14 residues. The CDR3 bases are TGCAGTGCTATTGAGGGACAGCTCCAAGAGACCCAGTACTTC. Amino acids: CSAIEGQLQETQYF.

This clonotype was seen at least ten times. CDR3 sequence: CAISESKRKTYEQYF. CDR3 coding DNA: TGTGCCATCAGTGAGTCTAAGAGGAAAACCTACGAGCAGTACTTC. V usage is TRBV10-3 and J usage is TRBJ2-7; D unresolved. Germline V gives CDR1 ENHRY, CDR2 SYGVKD. The CDR3 spans 15 residues. The germline V and J ends were trimmed by 0 bases and 2 bases, with 11 bases remaining between them.

This clonotype showed up many times. The rearrangement joins TRBV20-1 to TRBJ2-1; 11 bases map to TRBD2. Per the germline V gene, CDR1 is DFQATT and CDR2 is SNEGSKA (reference sequence). Trimming took 3 bases from V and 5 from J; bases not matched to a gene: 9. This CDR3 spans 16 amino acids. Written as DNA, the CDR3 is TGCAGTGCTAGCCATACTAGCGGGGGTGCCCACAATGAGCAGTTCTTC. As protein: CSASHTSGGAHNEQFF.

The chain couples TRBV5-1 to TRBJ1-1; D gene ambiguous. The CDR3 length is 16 residues. Between the trimmed V and J ends, which lost 2 bases and 1 base, there was a span of 15 bases. The germline gives CDR1 SGHRS, CDR2 YFSETQ. CDR3 sequence reads: CASSFFVGQTNTEAFF. The CDR3 nucleotides read TGCGCCAGCAGCTTTTTCGTCGGTCAGACGAACACTGAAGCTTTCTTT.

This clonotype was seen more than once but under ten times. This chain joins TRBV28 and TRBJ1-1, with 8 bases aligning to TRBD1. V shed 2 bases and J 6 bases; nucleotides not matched to a gene: 8. Germline CDR1 is MDHEN and CDR2 is SYDVKM. The CDR3 sequence is 15 residues long. CDR3 coding DNA: TGTGCCAGCAGTTTAGGCGACAGGGGATCGGCTGAAGCTTTCTTT. Its translation is CASSLGDRGSAEAFF.

For this clonotype: Being one base from a much bigger clone, this may be a read error. The CDR3 region is CASGRPKQYF. CDR3 nucleotides: TGTGCCTCGGGGCGGCCCAAGCAGTACTTC. The gene calls are TRBV30 and TRBJ2-7; D possibly matches TRBD1 or TRBD2 (5 bases each). The CDR3 extends over 10 amino acids. V lost 7 bases, J lost 8 bases, and 12 bases lay in between. Per the germline V gene, CDR1 is GTSNPN and CDR2 is SVGIG (reference sequence).

This clonotype was counted ten times or more. This chain links TRBV5-1 with TRBJ2-1; D perhaps matches TRBD1 (5 bases). Germline-derived CDR1 and CDR2 are SGHRS and YFSETQ. The CDR3 covers 12 residues. V gave up 5 bases and J gave up 5 bases, with 8 bases separating them. This chain's CDR3 is CASRPTDNEQFF. For the CDR3, the DNA is TGCGCCAGCAGACCGACAGACAATGAGCAGTTCTTC.

This clonotype appeared many times. The V and J genes are TRBV4-2 and TRBJ1-3; D call uncertain. The germline V and J ends were trimmed by 1 base and 0 bases, with 10 bases remaining between them. Germline values: CDR1 LGHNA, CDR2 YNFKEQ. This CDR3 comprises 16 residues. CDR3 amino acids: CASSQGLTYSGNTIYF. In nucleotides, the CDR3 is TGTGCCAGCAGCCAAGGTCTGACCTACTCTGGAAACACCATATATTTT.

This clonotype came up a few times. The chain combines TRBV7-9 with TRBJ2-2; tentative D call: TRBD2 (6 bases). Deletions cut 0 bases from V and 5 bases from J, with 7 bases between. The CDR3 totals 14 residues. In germline, CDR1 is SEHNR, CDR2 FQNEAQ (reference sequence). CDR3 nucleotide sequence: TGTGCCAGCAGCTTAGCCGGGACTACCGGGGAGCTGTTTTTT. Its translation is CASSLAGTTGELFF.

This clonotype was picked up many times. The chain links TRBV27 to TRBJ2-7; D gene ambiguous. The V end lost 4 bases, the J end lost 0 bases, and 19 bases lay between the germline ends. Per the germline V gene, CDR1 is MNHEY and CDR2 is SMNVEV (reference sequence). The CDR3 covers 17 residues. This CDR3 is CASSSGVVGSGSYEQYF. In DNA, the CDR3 is TGTGCCAGCAGTTCAGGCGTGGTTGGGTCCGGCTCCTACGAGCAGTACTTC.

In this sample, this clonotype turned up many times. The V and J genes are TRBV5-1 and TRBJ2-5; 7 bases are a match to TRBD1. Trimming removed 7 bases from V and 1 base from J; junction bases left unmatched: 7. The germline CDR1 and CDR2 sequences are SGHRS and YFSETQ. CDR3 length: 14 residues. The CDR3, as DNA: TGCGCCAGCGGACCAGGGACAGCCCAAGAGACCCAGTACTTC. Protein sequence: CASGPGTAQETQYF.